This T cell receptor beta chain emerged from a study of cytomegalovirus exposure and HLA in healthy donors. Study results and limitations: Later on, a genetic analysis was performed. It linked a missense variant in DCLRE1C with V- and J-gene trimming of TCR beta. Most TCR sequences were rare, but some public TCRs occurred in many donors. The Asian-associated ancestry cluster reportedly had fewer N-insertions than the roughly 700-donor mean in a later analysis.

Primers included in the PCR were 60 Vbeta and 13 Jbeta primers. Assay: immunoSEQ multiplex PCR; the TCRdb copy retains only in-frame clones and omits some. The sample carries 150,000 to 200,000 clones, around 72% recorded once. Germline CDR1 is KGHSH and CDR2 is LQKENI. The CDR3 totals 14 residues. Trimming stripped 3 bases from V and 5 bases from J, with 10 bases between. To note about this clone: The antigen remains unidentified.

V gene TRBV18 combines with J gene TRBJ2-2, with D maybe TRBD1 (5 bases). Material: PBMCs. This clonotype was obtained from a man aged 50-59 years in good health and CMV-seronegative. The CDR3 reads CASSPDRQTGELFF. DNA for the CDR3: TGTGCCAGCTCACCCGACCGACAGACCGGGGAGCTGTTTTTT.